The TCR beta chain described here comes from a study of vaccination and CD4 T cells after COVID-19. Specified treatment: approximately 11-day PBMC culture with coronavirus spike peptide pools or control peptides (ViraFEST assay). Cultured CD4+ T-cell DNA underwent Oncomine TCR Beta short-read sequencing. From CD4+ T cells that had been cultured, genomic DNA was extracted. One entry per CDR3 protein results from TCRdb running MiXCR on the PCR reads. The sample has about 16,000 distinct CDR3 sequences, roughly 69% seen once; the top ten hold more than 10%. CDR1 SGHVS and CDR2 FQNEAQ come from the germline V gene. V lost 7 bases and J lost 5, with 18 bases in between. CDR3 length: 15 amino acids. A note on this clonotype: What it recognizes is unknown.

This chain joins TRBV7-8 and TRBJ2-1; possibly TRBD1 for D (5 bases). Input material: CD4+ T cells from blood, cultured in vitro. The receptor comes from a human donor who had recovered from COVID-19. This chain's CDR3 is CASTPRGAWDNEQFF. Here the CDR3 DNA reads TGTGCCAGCACCCCACGTGGGGCGTGGGACAATGAGCAGTTCTTC.